The 27 T cell receptor beta chains presented below share a single source sample, sequenced in a study of cytomegalovirus exposure and HLA in healthy donors. PCR involved 60 Vbeta and 13 Jbeta primers. Method: immunoSEQ multiplex PCR; TCRdb's copy keeps in-frame clones and lacks some. This sample has roughly 150,000 clones, with around 67% found just once. The sequenced sample consisted of PBMCs. All receptors come from a woman under 30 in good health and CMV-seronegative.

This clone has more than one count but fewer than ten. This sequence joins TRBV25-1 and TRBJ2-7, with TRBD1 as a possible D gene (6 bases). The V and J ends lost 2 bases and 4 bases respectively, with 15 bases between them. Germline CDR1 MGHDK, CDR2 SYGVNS. CDR3 length equals 15 residues. Here the CDR3 reads CASSEPRGGRYEQYF. CDR3 nucleotides: TGTGCCAGCAGTGAACCACGTGGGGGCCGATACGAGCAGTACTTC.

The chain is built from TRBV11-2 and TRBJ1-5; 7 nucleotides align to TRBD1. The CDR3 contains 16 residues. Germline V gene sequence: CDR1 SGHAT, CDR2 FQNNGV. J gave up 2 bases and V 3 bases, and 7 bases lay outside the gene matches. The CDR3 region is CASSFEGALGNQPQHF. The CDR3 coding sequence is TGTGCCAGCAGCTTCGAGGGGGCTCTAGGCAATCAGCCCCAGCATTTT.

In the case of this clone: One junction end does not reproduce the germline sequence, and a read error may be involved. The chain joins TRBV5-1 to TRBJ2-7; D is possibly TRBD1 (5 bases). Germline V CDR1 and CDR2: SGHRS, YFSETQ. The CDR3 has 14 residues. CDR3 coding DNA: TGCGCCAACAGCTTTGGGGCGTTAAATTACGAGCAGTACTTC. Its protein is CANSFGALNYEQYF.

The rearrangement links TRBV6-1 to TRBJ1-1, with D possibly matching TRBD1 (5 bases). The germline gives CDR1 MNHNS, CDR2 SASEGT. V gave up 1 base and J gave up 5 bases, with 26 bases separating them. This CDR3 region has 19 residues. CDR3 region: CASSEEGLEWGGGMTEAFF. In DNA, the CDR3 is TGTGCCAGCAGTGAAGAAGGTTTGGAGTGGGGGGGTGGTATGACTGAAGCTTTCTTT.

The CDR3 spells CASSFSGGGYNEQFF. In nucleotides, the CDR3 is TGTGCCAGCAGTTTTAGCGGGGGGGGGTACAATGAGCAGTTCTTC. The gene calls are TRBV6-5 and TRBJ2-1; 11 bases line up with TRBD2. The germline CDR1 and CDR2 sequences are MNHEY and SVGAGI. This CDR3 is built from 15 residues. J was trimmed by 4 bases and V by 4 bases; bases with no gene match: 3.

A few counts support this clone. This chain connects TRBV6-1 to TRBJ2-1; TRBD2 aligns across 9 bases. V lost 1 base, J lost 9 bases, and 7 bases stayed unmatched. CDR1 is MNHNS, CDR2 SASEGT, per germline. The CDR3 has 15 amino acids. The CDR3 reads CASSEVASGIGEQFF. CDR3 nucleotide sequence: TGTGCCAGCAGTGAAGTGGCTAGCGGGATAGGTGAGCAGTTCTTC.

The V and J genes are TRBV5-1 and TRBJ2-2; 12 bases map to TRBD2. This CDR3 region has 15 residues. The V and J ends lost 5 bases and 3 bases, in that order; junction bases with no gene match: 2. Germline values: CDR1 SGHRS, CDR2 YFSETQ. The CDR3 loop is CASRPSGGDTGELFF. As DNA, the CDR3 is TGCGCCAGCAGGCCTAGCGGGGGGGACACCGGGGAGCTGTTTTTT.

This clone was seen a handful of times. The gene calls are TRBV7-2 and TRBJ1-1; D not certain. Per the germline V gene, CDR1 is SGHTA and CDR2 is FQGNSA. The CDR3 contains 14 residues. V lost 1 base, J lost 3 bases, and 9 bases lay in between. CDR3 nucleotides: TGTGCCAGCAGCTTAGTCGCGGTATACACTGAAGCTTTCTTT. Translating it yields CASSLVAVYTEAFF.

This rearrangement joins TRBV29-1 to TRBJ1-1, with unresolved D. Germline V lookup: CDR1 SQVTM, CDR2 ANQGSEA. This CDR3 is 13 amino acids long. The V gene lost 7 bases and the J gene lost 1 base, with 13 bases spanning the gap. CDR3 sequence: CSAETQSNTEAFF. The CDR3 region has the DNA TGCAGCGCCGAAACACAGTCGAACACTGAAGCTTTCTTT.

The chain carries TRBV19 and TRBJ2-3, with a possible D match to TRBD1 (6 bases). V was shortened by 4 bases and J by 4 bases, with 27 bases between the two germline ends. Germline-derived CDR1 and CDR2 are LNHDA and SQIVND (reference sequence). This CDR3 region has 19 residues. The CDR3 nucleotides read TGTGCCAGTAGTACCGGAAGGACAGATACTTACCAAGATGCAGATACGCAGTATTTT. Residues: CASSTGRTDTYQDADTQYF. Combining the CDR3 with reference TRBV19 and TRBJ2-3 gives the whole variable domain DGGITQSPKYLFRKEGQNVTLSCEQNLNHDAMYWYRQDPGQGLRLIYYSQIVNDFQKGDIAEGYSVSREKKESFPLTVTSAQKNPTAFYLCASSTGRTDTYQDADTQYFGPGTRLTVL.

This sequence joins TRBV28 and TRBJ1-1, with D possibly TRBD1 on 5 matching bases. This CDR3 region has 13 residues. Germline CDR1 reads MDHEN; CDR2 reads SYDVKM. V was shortened by 5 bases and J by 4 bases, with 11 bases between the two germline ends. The CDR3 DNA sequence: TGTGCCAGCAGTGCCCCCCAGGGCACTGAAGCTTTCTTT. Encoded protein: CASSAPQGTEAFF.

V usage is TRBV7-2 and J usage is TRBJ2-3; 8 bases fit TRBD1. The V and J ends lost 4 bases and 2 bases, in that order; junction bases with no gene match: 8. Germline CDR1 is SGHTA and CDR2 is FQGNSA. CDR3 length: 16 residues. The CDR3 DNA sequence: TGTGCCAGCAGCTCCACCGGGACAGGAATCACAGATACGCAGTATTTT. It specifies CASSSTGTGITDTQYF.

The chain links TRBV11-2 to TRBJ2-7; 8 nucleotides match TRBD1. The germline V gene has CDR1 SGHAT and CDR2 FQNNGV. CDR3 length: 15 residues. V lost 0 bases and J lost 4; bases outside the gene matches: 5. CDR3 nucleotide sequence: TGTGCCAGCAGCTTAGACTCCAGGGGGCCTTACGAGCAGTACTTC. Protein: CASSLDSRGPYEQYF.

CDR3 bases: TGTGCCAGCAGCTGGGACGTATCGGGGGAGCAGTACTTC. Its translation: CASSWDVSGEQYF. The rearrangement links TRBV7-9 to TRBJ2-5, with TRBD2 as a possible D gene (6 bases). The CDR3 covers 13 residues. CDR1 and CDR2 (germline): SEHNR, FQNEAQ (reference sequence). With 4 bases removed from V and 11 bases from J, the gap between germline ends came to 17 bases. Together with reference TRBV7-9 and TRBJ2-5, the CDR3 gives the full variable domain: DTGVSQNPRHKITKRGQNVTFRCDPISEHNRLYWYRQTLGQGPEFLTYFQNEAQLEKSRLLSDRFSAERPKGSFSTLEIQRTEQGDSAMYLCASSWDVSGEQYFGPGTRLLVL.

The V call is TRBV19, the J call TRBJ2-1; TRBD1 aligns across 12 bases. The trim removed 3 bases at V and 3 bases at J, leaving 9 bases unmatched. Per germline, CDR1 LNHDA and CDR2 SQIVND (reference sequence). The CDR3 sequence is 18 residues long. This CDR3 reads CASSILGQGALGYNEQFF. The CDR3, as DNA: TGTGCCAGTAGTATCCTGGGACAGGGGGCCCTAGGCTACAATGAGCAGTTCTTC.

This chain connects TRBV7-9 to TRBJ1-6; the D gene is possibly TRBD1 (6 bases). V shed 1 base and J shed 8 bases, with 15 bases lying between them. The CDR3 consists of 16 residues. Germline assignment: CDR1 SEHNR and CDR2 FQNEAQ (reference sequence). The CDR3 bases are TGTGCCAGCAGCTTAGAGGGGGGGCGGAGGGATTCACCCCTCCACTTT. This translates into CASSLEGGRRDSPLHF. The full variable domain, its missing parts supplied by reference TRBV7-9 and TRBJ1-6, is DTGVSQNPRHKITKRGQNVTFRCDPISEHNRLYWYRQTLGQGPEFLTYFQNEAQLEKSRLLSDRFSAERPKGSFSTLEIQRTEQGDSAMYLCASSLEGGRRDSPLHFGNGTRLTVT.

The chain employs TRBV18 and TRBJ2-1; the match to TRBD1 covers 9 bases. Germline CDR1 and CDR2: KGHSH and LQKENI. The CDR3 is 15 amino acids. V lost 5 bases, J lost 5 bases, and 7 bases stayed unmatched. CDR3 protein: CASSTGTGRHNEQFF. The CDR3 nucleotides are TGTGCCAGCTCAACCGGGACAGGGCGGCACAATGAGCAGTTCTTC.

The chain couples TRBV5-1 to TRBJ2-7; 10 bases fit TRBD1. J gave up 6 bases and V 2 bases, and 8 bases lay outside the gene matches. The CDR3 extends over 15 amino acids. The germline CDR1 and CDR2 sequences are SGHRS and YFSETQ. CDR3 bases: TGCGCCAGCAGCTTCCCGACAGGGGGCCAACGCGAGCAGTACTTC. Translation gives CASSFPTGGQREQYF.

This chain uses TRBV6-5 with TRBJ2-5; 7 bases map to TRBD2. J lost 5 bases, V lost 6 bases, and 9 bases had no gene match. There are 14 residues in the CDR3. Per the germline V gene, CDR1 is MNHEY and CDR2 is SVGAGI. The CDR3 DNA follows: TGTGCCAGCAGCCCACCCGGGGGGAGGGAGACCCAGTACTTC. Translation: CASSPPGGRETQYF.

This clone has just a few counts. The chain uses TRBV4-2 and TRBJ2-1; D may be TRBD2 (7 bases). Germline values: CDR1 LGHNA, CDR2 YNFKEQ. V lost 4 bases and J 3 bases, leaving 16 bases between the germline ends. The length of the CDR3 is 16 residues. The CDR3 sequence: CASSPPGGPVYNEQFF. For the CDR3, the DNA is TGTGCCAGCAGCCCCCCGGGGGGCCCGGTCTACAATGAGCAGTTCTTC.

The chain is built from TRBV5-1 and TRBJ2-1; TRBD2 aligns across 12 bases. CDR1 and CDR2 (germline): SGHRS, YFSETQ. This CDR3 is 15 amino acids long. The junction had 4 bases not matched to a gene; V was cut back by 2 bases and J by 7 bases. The CDR3 region is CASSLLAGGDNEQFF. For the CDR3, the DNA is TGCGCCAGCAGCTTACTAGCGGGGGGCGATAATGAGCAGTTCTTC. Based on the CDR3 plus reference TRBV5-1 and TRBJ2-1, the full variable domain is KAGVTQTPRYLIKTRGQQVTLSCSPISGHRSVSWYQQTPGQGLQFLFEYFSETQRNKGNFPGRFSGRQFSNSRSEMNVSTLELGDSALYLCASSLLAGGDNEQFFGPGTRLTVL.

This clone was counted between two and nine times. The chain joins TRBV5-5 to TRBJ2-7; 8 bases map to TRBD1. The CDR3 has 17 amino acids. Trimming took 4 bases from V and 0 from J; bases not matched to a gene: 12. The germline V gene has CDR1 SGHKS and CDR2 YYEKEE (reference sequence). The CDR3 loop is CASSPGQGAQSSYEQYF. The CDR3 nucleotides are TGTGCCAGCAGCCCGGGGCAGGGGGCTCAGAGCTCCTACGAGCAGTACTTC.

This chain uses TRBV5-1 with TRBJ1-3, with TRBD1 as a possible D gene (6 bases). Germline V gene lookup returns CDR1 SGHRS and CDR2 YFSETQ. There are 17 residues in the CDR3. V lost 3 bases to trimming and J lost 0 bases, with 16 bases between them. For the CDR3, the DNA is TGCGCCAGCAGCTCCCACTTCCGGGACAACTCTGGAAACACCATATATTTT. Translation gives CASSSHFRDNSGNTIYF.

J is TRBJ2-5 and V is TRBV6-6; 7 bases map to TRBD1. The CDR3 spans 16 residues. Germline V gene data show CDR1 as MNHNY and CDR2 as SVGAGI (reference sequence). With V trimmed by 5 bases and J by 0 bases, 9 bases remained unmatched. The CDR3 here is CASSPGTVGDQETQYF. CDR3 nucleotide sequence: TGTGCCAGCAGTCCGGGGACAGTTGGGGACCAAGAGACCCAGTACTTC.

The gene calls are TRBV7-2 and TRBJ2-2; D might be TRBD1 (6 bases). The germline gives CDR1 SGHTA, CDR2 FQGNSA. V was trimmed by 4 bases and J by 0 bases, leaving 12 bases between them. The CDR3 totals 16 residues. The CDR3 spells CASSSIQGTNTGELFF. The CDR3 nucleotides are TGTGCCAGCAGCTCCATTCAGGGGACGAACACCGGGGAGCTGTTTTTT.

The V gene is TRBV9, the J gene TRBJ2-2; 10 positions match TRBD2. Germline V lookup: CDR1 SGDLS, CDR2 YYNGEE. The CDR3 is 20 amino acids. After removal of 0 bases from V and 3 bases from J, the junction contained 14 bases not matched to a gene. The CDR3 loop is CASSVGSGTSGEKYTGELFF. In DNA form, the CDR3 reads TGTGCCAGCAGCGTAGGGTCGGGAACTAGCGGGGAGAAATACACCGGGGAGCTGTTTTTT.

In this sample, this clone turned up a few times. V and J are TRBV28 and TRBJ2-7, with 8 bases fitting TRBD1. CDR3 size: 14 residues. CDR1 and CDR2 (germline): MDHEN, SYDVKM. The J segment lost 4 bases and the V segment lost 4 bases, leaving 6 bases of the junction unmatched. For the CDR3, the DNA is TGTGCCAGCAGTTCCCGGACAGGGAGGTACGAGCAGTACTTC. This gives the protein CASSSRTGRYEQYF.